The rows below give T cell receptor beta chains drawn from one sample of a study of human T cells and chemical hapten exposure. TCRdb reprocessed the RACE reads via MiXCR and lists one record per CDR3 protein. The profile covers 95,000 to 150,000 distinct CDR3 sequences, with approximately 14% appearing a single time and 0.92% taken by the ten largest. This material consisted of whole blood, taken in connection with sensitization to the hapten diphenylcyclopropenone (DPC). The source is a man younger than 30 with alopecia areata. Some clones in this sample may be carry-over from other donors' samples. CDR3s include the opening cysteine and the closing phenylalanine or tryptophan. Each record gives: J gene, CDR3 length, D gene, clone size, V gene, CDR3 DNA, CDR3 protein. The D gene is left open where the match is weak. A row's size may be missing; if present it is once, few, many or a size class.

TRBJ1-2 | 14 | NA | many | TRBV6-2/TRBV6-3 | TGTGCCAGCAGTTATTCCCCGGACAGCCATGGCTACACCTTC | CASSYSPDSHGYTF
TRBJ2-6 | 18 | NA | many | TRBV4-3 | TGCGCCAGCAGCCAATACAGGGAGCCCAGCTCTGGGGCCAACGTCCTGACTTTC | CASSQYREPSSGANVLTF
TRBJ2-2 | 16 | NA | NA | TRBV7-8 | TGTGCCAGCAGCTTGGGACGGAAAAAAGGCCCCGGGGAGCTGTTTTTT | CASSLGRKKGPGELFF
TRBJ2-3 | 14 | NA | NA | TRBV12-5 | TGTGCTAGTGGTTTGAGCCGAAGCACAGATACGCAGTATTTT | CASGLSRSTDTQYF
TRBJ2-1 | 13 | NA | few | TRBV3-1 | TGTGCCAGCAGCCAAGATCAACGGACTGAGCAGTTCTTC | CASSQDQRTEQFF
TRBJ2-1 | 16 | TRBD2 | many | TRBV7-6 | TGTGCCAGCAGCTTAGTATCCAGCGGGGGGGCACTTGAGCAGTTCTTC | CASSLVSSGGALEQFF
TRBJ2-3 | 16 | TRBD2 | few | TRBV4-2 | TGTGCCAGCAGCCAAGGGGTTAGCGGGAGCACAGATACGCAGTATTTT | CASSQGVSGSTDTQYF
TRBJ1-1 | 12 | NA | NA | TRBV7-8 | TGTGCCAGCAGCTTAGGACAGCCTGAAGCTTTCTTT | CASSLGQPEAFF
TRBJ1-2 | 16 | NA | few | TRBV30 | TGTGCCTGGAGTGTACGTCTAGGGGAGTCCCCCTATGGCTACACCTTC | CAWSVRLGESPYGYTF
TRBJ2-3 | 14 | NA | NA | TRBV7-9 | TGTGCCAGCAGCTTAACGAGAGGCACAGATACGCAGTATTTT | CASSLTRGTDTQYF
TRBJ1-1 | 13 | NA | NA | TRBV5-4 | TGTGCCAGCAGCCGTACGACAGGCCCTGAAGCTTTCTTT | CASSRTTGPEAFF
TRBJ2-3 | 13 | NA | NA | TRBV18 | TGTGCCAGCTCACGTAGGTTTGGGGATACGCAGTATTTT | CASSRRFGDTQYF
TRBJ1-1 | 12 | TRBD1 | NA | TRBV7-2 | TGTGCCAGCAGCTTGCTACAGGGGGCGGCTTTCTTT | CASSLLQGAAFF
TRBJ2-5 | 12 | NA | NA | TRBV6-5 | TGTGCCAGCAGCCGGGTCCCAGAGACCCAGTACTTC | CASSRVPETQYF
TRBJ1-1 | 15 | NA | few | TRBV27 | TGTGCCAGCAGTTTATTTCCGATGATGAACACTGAAGCTTTCTTT | CASSLFPMMNTEAFF
TRBJ2-2 | 16 | NA | many | TRBV18 | TGTGCCAGCTCATTTGATCAGGGAGGCAGGACCGGGGAGCTGTTTTTT | CASSFDQGGRTGELFF
TRBJ1-5 | 15 | NA | few | TRBV7-9 | TGTGCCAGCAGCTCAGAGCAGGGGATTAATCAGCCCCAGCATTTT | CASSSEQGINQPQHF
TRBJ2-3 | 12 | TRBD2 | many | TRBV6-5 | TGTGCCAGCAGTGGGACTAGCGGGGCTTCGTATTTT | CASSGTSGASYF
TRBJ1-1 | 15 | TRBD1 | many | TRBV10-2 | TGCGCCAGTCGGCCCGGACAGGGTCCTCACACTGAAGCTTTCTTT | CASRPGQGPHTEAFF
TRBJ1-5 | 19 | TRBD1 | NA | TRBV19 | TGTGCCAGTAGTCGACAGGGAAGGAGTGAGCGTGGGAGCAATCAGCCCCAGCATTTT | CASSRQGRSERGSNQPQHF
TRBJ2-1 | 18 | NA | NA | TRBV20-1 | TGCAGTGCTAGTGGAGGGGGCGAGCTCCCAAGCTCCTACAATGAGCAGTTCTTC | CSASGGGELPSSYNEQFF
TRBJ1-4 | 14 | NA | NA | TRBV29-1 | TGCAGCGTTGAAGTTAGGGGTCTTGGTGAAAAACTGTTTTTT | CSVEVRGLGEKLFF
TRBJ1-4 | 15 | NA | many | TRBV7-9 | TGTGCCAGCAGCTTAGGCGGGGTTAACGGTGAAAAACTGTTTTTT | CASSLGGVNGEKLFF
TRBJ1-1 | 15 | NA | few | TRBV10-3 | TGTGCCATCAGTGTATTCGAGGGACTTTCCGCTGAAGCTTTCTTT | CAISVFEGLSAEAFF
TRBJ1-5 | 15 | NA | few | TRBV10-2 | TGCGCCAGCAGTAAAGGACAGTATAGCAATCAGCCCCAGCATTTT | CASSKGQYSNQPQHF
TRBJ1-1 | 13 | NA | many | TRBV5-6 | TGTGCCAGCAGCGAGACAGTGAACACTGAAGCTTTCTTT | CASSETVNTEAFF
TRBJ2-5 | 12 | TRBD1 | few | TRBV7-7 | TGTGCCAGCAGCCGACAGGGGGAGACCCAGTACTTC | CASSRQGETQYF
TRBJ1-3 | 15 | NA | few | TRBV6-6 | TGTGCCAGCAGTTACTCATCGGGGACTGGAAACACCATATATTTT | CASSYSSGTGNTIYF
TRBJ1-5 | 14 | NA | many | TRBV12-3/TRBV12-4 | TGTGCCAGCAGTTTACCGGACAGAAATCAGCCCCAGCATTTT | CASSLPDRNQPQHF
TRBJ1-5 | 16 | TRBD1 | many | TRBV20-1 | TGCAGTGCTAGAGATCCAGGACAGGGTGAAAATCAGCCCCAGCATTTT | CSARDPGQGENQPQHF
TRBJ2-3 | 14 | NA | NA | TRBV7-8 | TGTGCCAGCAGCCTGAGACAGAGGGCGGATACGCAGTATTTT | CASSLRQRADTQYF
TRBJ1-6 | 15 | NA | few | TRBV12-3/TRBV12-4 | TGTGCCAGCGGAACCTCCGGGACACCTCAAAGTATCCTCCACTTT | CASGTSGTPQSILHF
TRBJ1-6 | 13 | NA | NA | TRBV5-6 | TGTGCCAGCAGCCGGGAAGTTAATTCACCCCTCCACTTT | CASSREVNSPLHF
TRBJ1-1 | 15 | TRBD1 | NA | TRBV27 | TGTGCCAGCAGTTTAGGACAGGGGGCTTACACTGAAGCTTTCTTT | CASSLGQGAYTEAFF
TRBJ1-5 | 17 | NA | few | TRBV12-2 | TGTGCAAGTCGCTTAACAAACGGACAGGGGAGCAATCAGCCCCAGCATTTT | CASRLTNGQGSNQPQHF
TRBJ2-7 | 14 | NA | few | TRBV28 | TGTGCCAGCAAGAGGAGTCTCGGATCCTACGAGCAGTACTTC | CASKRSLGSYEQYF
TRBJ2-2 | 16 | TRBD1 | NA | TRBV2 | TGTGCCAGCAGCCGGACAGGGGTTAGGACCACCGGGGAGCTGTTTTTT | CASSRTGVRTTGELFF
TRBJ2-2 | 16 | NA | few | TRBV5-1 | TGCGCCAGCAGCTTAACTGCCAGGGAGAACACCGGGGAGCTGTTTTTT | CASSLTARENTGELFF
TRBJ2-1 | 13 | NA | NA | TRBV7-9 | TGTGCCAGCAGCTTAGGATTCCACAATGAGCAGTTCTTC | CASSLGFHNEQFF
TRBJ1-1 | 15 | NA | NA | TRBV2 | TGTGCCAGCAGTGAGAGGGTGCGTATGAACACTGAAGCTTTCTTT | CASSERVRMNTEAFF
TRBJ1-2 | 11 | NA | NA | TRBV28 | TGTGCCAGCCTACAGATCTATGGCTACACCTTC | CASLQIYGYTF
TRBJ2-3 | 14 | NA | few | TRBV2 | TGTGCCAGCAACGTAGCCCTTATCACAGATACGCAGTATTTT | CASNVALITDTQYF
TRBJ1-1 | 12 | NA | few | TRBV20-1 | TGCAGTGCTAACACCGGCGGGTTATCAGACTTCTTT | CSANTGGLSDFF
TRBJ2-1 | 14 | NA | NA | TRBV9 | TGTGCCAGCAGCGTAGAGCCCCTTTTCAGTGAGCAGTTCTTC | CASSVEPLFSEQFF